Listed below are T cell receptor beta chains from one sample, sequenced in a study of blood T cell repertoires in COVID-19. Produced via immunoSEQ multiplex PCR; TCRdb's table is partial and in-frame only. The table has a few hundred thousand clones, about 89% seen once. Specimen: PBMCs or T cells enriched from blood (not recorded which). The receptor source for this set is a human donor in a cohort exposed to, infected with or recovered from COVID-19 (not recorded which). The donor label of this sample is uncertain. CDR3s include the opening cysteine and the closing phenylalanine or tryptophan. Each record gives: V gene, D gene, J gene, clone size, CDR3 DNA, CDR3 protein. The D gene is left open where the match is weak. Part of the rows lack a size; the others show once, few, many or a class for expanded clones.

>TRBV5-4|NA|TRBJ2-6|NA
TGTGCCAGCAGCTTCCAGGGGGCCAACGTCCTGACTTTC
CASSFQGANVLTF
>TRBV12-3/TRBV12-4|NA|TRBJ2-5|NA
TGTGCCAGCAGTTTAGGACAGAAGGAGACCCAGTACTTC
CASSLGQKETQYF
>TRBV6-2/TRBV6-3|NA|TRBJ2-7|NA
TGTGCCAGCAGTTACGAAGAGGGCTACGAGCAGTACTTC
CASSYEEGYEQYF
>TRBV4-3|NA|TRBJ1-4|NA
TGCGCCAGCAGCCAAGATAAGCTTAGAAATGAAAAACTGTTTTTT
CASSQDKLRNEKLFF
>TRBV18|NA|TRBJ2-7|once
TGTGCCAGCTCACCACCGCCCACCCGGGGGTCCTCCTACGAGCAGTACTTC
CASSPPPTRGSSYEQYF
>TRBV12-5|TRBD2|TRBJ2-3|NA
TGTGCTAGTGGTTTGGGACGGGGGGGCTTGTTGGATACGCAGTATTTT
CASGLGRGGLLDTQYF
>TRBV14|NA|TRBJ1-1|NA
TGTGCCAGCAGCCTATTAACTGAAGCTTTCTTT
CASSLLTEAFF
>TRBV9|NA|TRBJ1-5|NA
TGTGCCAGCAGCGGAGGAGCCGGGGGGAATCAGCCCCAGCATTTT
CASSGGAGGNQPQHF
>TRBV9|NA|TRBJ1-6|NA
TGTGCCAGCAGCGTCGACGGGACTCCCAATTCACCCCTCCACTTT
CASSVDGTPNSPLHF
>TRBV7-3|TRBD1|TRBJ2-5|NA
TGTGCCAGCAGCTTCCCCTCTTCAACTGGACAGGGGCGAGAGACCCAGTACTTC
CASSFPSSTGQGRETQYF
>TRBV9|NA|TRBJ2-5|few
TGTGCCAGCAGCGTAGGGGGGGAAGAGACCCAGTACTTC
CASSVGGEETQYF
>TRBV4-3|TRBD1|TRBJ1-1|NA
TGCGCCAGCAGCCAATCCCGGGACAGCAACACTGAAGCTTTCTTT
CASSQSRDSNTEAFF
>TRBV4-3|TRBD1|TRBJ1-4|NA
TGCGCCAGCAGCCAAGAAGTATTAGGGACAGGGGCTGAAAAACTGTTTTTT
CASSQEVLGTGAEKLFF
>TRBV9|TRBD1|TRBJ1-2|NA
TGTGCCAGCAGCCCCAGACAGGGGTCTAACTATGGCTACACCTTC
CASSPRQGSNYGYTF
>TRBV15|NA|TRBJ1-5|NA
TGTGCCACCAGGGAGGACGGGTTTCAGCCCCAGCATTTT
CATREDGFQPQHF
>TRBV5-4|TRBD2|TRBJ2-5|NA
TGTGCCAGCAGCCCGGGGGCGGGGGGAGGTGAGACCCAGTACTTC
CASSPGAGGGETQYF
>TRBV7-9|TRBD2|TRBJ2-7|few
TGTGCCAGCAGCACTAACTCGGGACTAGCGTACGAGCAGTACTTC
CASSTNSGLAYEQYF
>TRBV27|TRBD1|TRBJ1-6|NA
TGTGCCAGCAGTCACAGGGGTGCCTCACCCCTCCACTTT
CASSHRGASPLHF
>TRBV3-1/TRBV3-2|NA|TRBJ2-4|NA
TGTGCCAGCAGCCCTGGGCAGGGGTTCTCACTGGCCAAAAACATTCAGTACTTC
CASSPGQGFSLAKNIQYF
>TRBV2|NA|TRBJ2-1|NA
TGTGCCAGCAGTCAACCGGGGACTCTTAACAATGAGCAGTTCTTC
CASSQPGTLNNEQFF